Following are 25 T cell receptor beta chains from one sample sequenced in a study of blood T cells in healthy people across ages. It was with a sample-barcoded 5' primer and a J-beta primer mix that a second PCR of roughly 7 to 12 cycles was run. TCRdb recomputed calls from the 5' RACE reads with MiXCR, one row per CDR3 protein. The sample contains 1,800,000 or so distinct CDR3 sequences, about two fifths of which appear only once. Material for sequencing was blood. The receptors originated from a human donor in good health.

This clonotype appeared a few times. The chain combines TRBV6-2 or TRBV6-3 with TRBJ2-5, with D perhaps given as TRBD1 or TRBD2 (5 bases each). The CDR3 is 14 amino acids. Trimming left V 4 bases short and J 1 base short, with 10 bases between. Germline CDR1 and CDR2: MNHEY and SVGEGT. CDR3 DNA: TGTGCCAGCAGTTCCCGGGACCCCCAAGAGACCCAGTACTTC. It specifies CASSSRDPQETQYF.

The chain is built from TRBV7-2 and TRBJ2-5, with 9 nucleotides matching TRBD2. Trimming took 7 bases from V and 1 from J; bases not matched to a gene: 4. The CDR3 consists of 14 residues. From germline, CDR1 is SGHTA and CDR2 FQGNSA. In DNA, the CDR3 is TGTGCCAGCAAGCTAGCGGGGACCCAAGAGACCCAGTACTTC. Residues: CASKLAGTQETQYF.

As regards this clonotype: At one boundary the junction diverges from the germline segment, which might be a read error. The V and J genes are TRBV12-5 and TRBJ2-3, with D uncertain. Germline CDR1 is LGHNT and CDR2 is FRNRAP. The CDR3 totals 15 residues. In nucleotides, the CDR3 is TGTGCTAGCGGTTCGGAAACCACTAGCACAGATACGCAGTATTTT. Amino acids: CASGSETTSTDTQYF.

The chain combines TRBV15 with TRBJ2-3; the D is unclear. V was pared by 0 bases and J by 4 bases, with 8 bases between. The length of the CDR3 is 14 residues. Germline CDR1 reads LNHNV; CDR2 reads YYDKDF (reference sequence). The CDR3 nucleotides are TGTGCCACCAGCAGAGATCGTTTAGCAGATACGCAGTATTTT. Its protein is CATSRDRLADTQYF.

Only one count was recorded for this clonotype. The rearrangement joins TRBV27 to TRBJ2-7, with no clear D. CDR3 length: 15 residues. Germline lookup yields CDR1 MNHEY and CDR2 SMNVEV (reference sequence). Trimming cost V 2 bases and J 7 bases, with 18 bases left between them. The CDR3: CASSLPQGPYNEQYF. CDR3 in DNA: TGTGCCAGCAGTTTACCACAAGGACCCTACAATGAGCAGTACTTC.

The chain is built from TRBV15 and TRBJ2-7, with D tentatively TRBD1 (5 bases). V lost 3 bases and J lost 3, with 12 bases in between. The V gene's germline CDR1 is LNHNV and CDR2 YYDKDF (reference sequence). The CDR3 has 14 amino acids. The DNA of the CDR3 is TGTGCCACCAGCAGTGTGGACATAAACTACGAGCAGTACTTC. Translating gives CATSSVDINYEQYF.

This clonotype was recorded a few times. At one end, the junction sequence differs from germline, possibly due to a read error. The V gene is TRBV5-6, the J gene TRBJ2-3; TRBD1 is a possible D gene (6 bases). The CDR3 loop spans 13 amino acids. Germline loops: CDR1 SGHDT, CDR2 YYEEEE. The CDR3 here is CASSIGTTNTRYF. The CDR3 nucleotides read TGTGCCAGCAGCATCGGGACAACCAATACGCGGTATTTT.

This chain connects TRBV29-1 to TRBJ2-3, with D tentatively TRBD2 (6 bases). The germline V gene encodes CDR1 SQVTM and CDR2 ANQGSEA. The CDR3 consists of 13 residues. V lost 3 bases and J 2 bases, leaving 9 bases between the germline ends. The CDR3 loop is CSVDGGDTDTQYF. The CDR3 DNA reads as TGCAGCGTTGACGGGGGAGACACAGATACGCAGTATTTT.

The V call is TRBV20-1, the J call TRBJ1-1, with D possibly being TRBD1 (5 bases). The V end was cut by 6 bases, the J end by 5 bases, with 13 bases between. This CDR3 is 12 amino acids long. Germline loops: CDR1 DFQATT, CDR2 SNEGSKA (reference sequence). The CDR3 bases are TGCAGTGCCATAAAAACAGGTACTGAAGCTTTCTTT. Translating gives CSAIKTGTEAFF.

In this sample, this clonotype turned up many times. The chain joins TRBV4-3 to TRBJ2-5; no reliable D call. The DNA matches TRBJ2-3 better at its end, which makes the J call doubtful. This CDR3 has 12 amino acids. The germline CDR1 and CDR2 sequences are LGHNA and YSLEER. The CDR3 protein is CASSQVVGTQYF. CDR3 nucleotides: TGCGCCAGCAGCCAAGTGGTGGGTACGCAGTATTTT.

This clonotype appeared a few times. The CDR3 coding sequence is TGTGCCAGCAGTTCCTCCTCGGGCAGGGTGCGCTATGGCTACACCTTC. Protein product: CASSSSSGRVRYGYTF. The J gene is TRBJ1-2, the V gene TRBV12-3 or TRBV12-4; a weak D match, TRBD1 (5 bases). The CDR3 runs 16 residues. V was clipped by 4 bases and J by 4 bases, with 19 bases between them.

This clonotype has only a few counts. The rearrangement links TRBV12-3 or TRBV12-4 to TRBJ2-1; a weak D match, TRBD1 (6 bases). Trimming shortened V by 10 bases and J by 5 bases, and 12 bases separated the two germline ends. The CDR3 loop spans 12 amino acids. The CDR3 DNA is TGTGCCATCAACCGGGACAACAATGAGCAGTTCTTC. Its protein product is CAINRDNNEQFF.

Regarding this clonotype: Relative to the germline gene, one junction end is altered; a read error may explain this. The chain's CDR3 is CASSLAGTEVITGTQYF. Here the CDR3 DNA reads TGCGCCAGCAGCTTGGCCGGGACAGAGGTAATCACAGGTACGCAGTATTTT. The chain combines TRBV5-1 with TRBJ2-3, with 7 nucleotides matching TRBD1. The CDR3 consists of 17 residues. The V gene's germline CDR1 is SGHRS and CDR2 YFSETQ.

The chain is built from TRBV7-9 and TRBJ1-1; unclear D gene. V was cut by 2 bases and J by 8 bases, with 12 bases left in between. Germline-derived CDR1 and CDR2 are SEHNR and FQNEAQ (reference sequence). This CDR3 region has 13 residues. The CDR3 DNA follows: TGTGCCAGCAGCTTATCGGGAGAAAAAGAAGCTTTCTTT. Translated, it gives CASSLSGEKEAFF.

The CDR3, as DNA: TGTGCCAGCAGCTTAGGAACATCCCCGATTAACTATGGCTACACCTTC. Residues: CASSLGTSPINYGYTF. The rearrangement joins TRBV7-8 to TRBJ1-2; D is uncertain. In germline, CDR1 is SGHVS, CDR2 FQNEAQ. V was cut by 1 base and J by 1 base, with 13 bases left in between. The CDR3 extends over 16 amino acids.

The CDR3 sequence: CASSSAPGVYNEQFF. The CDR3 region has the DNA TGCGCCAGCAGCTCAGCCCCCGGGGTTTACAATGAGCAGTTCTTC. The rearrangement uses TRBV4-3 and TRBJ2-1; TRBD2 might be the D (5 bases). This CDR3 comprises 15 residues. Germline V gene lookup returns CDR1 LGHNA and CDR2 YSLEER. Trimming shortened V by 5 bases and J by 4 bases, and 15 bases separated the two germline ends.

This clonotype was found once. The rearrangement links TRBV20-1 to TRBJ1-5, with D uncertain. Per the germline V gene, CDR1 is DFQATT and CDR2 is SNEGSKA (reference sequence). Trimming removed 6 bases from V and 0 bases from J, with 15 bases in between. The CDR3 runs to 15 residues. The DNA for the CDR3 is TGCAGTGCCCCGGAGGACCTCTATAGCAATCAGCCCCAGCATTTT. Translated: CSAPEDLYSNQPQHF.

V is TRBV29-1 and J is TRBJ2-3; maybe TRBD2 (5 bases). V was trimmed by 2 bases and J by 2 bases, leaving 14 bases between them. This CDR3 is built from 15 residues. Germline V gene data show CDR1 as SQVTM and CDR2 as ANQGSEA. CDR3 sequence: CSVEKREINTDTQYF. The CDR3 nucleotides read TGCAGCGTTGAAAAAAGGGAGATCAACACAGATACGCAGTATTTT.

This clonotype occurred a few times. The chain links TRBV6-5 to TRBJ2-7, with D possibly being TRBD2 (5 bases). From germline, CDR1 is MNHEY and CDR2 SVGAGI. The CDR3 has 14 residues. V lost 0 bases and J 4 bases, leaving 10 bases between the germline ends. Here the CDR3 reads CASSYSGELYEQYF. In nucleotides, the CDR3 is TGTGCCAGCAGTTACTCCGGGGAGCTGTACGAGCAGTACTTC.

CDR3 DNA sequence: TGTGCCACCAGCAGAGATCAGTTAAGAGGCTACACCTTC. It translates to CATSRDQLRGYTF. J is TRBJ1-2 and V is TRBV15; unclear D gene. Trimming stripped 0 bases from V and 8 bases from J, with 10 bases between. The CDR3 contains 13 residues. Germline V gives CDR1 LNHNV, CDR2 YYDKDF (reference sequence).

This clonotype showed up just a few times. The gene calls are TRBV2 and TRBJ2-1, with D unclear. V was pared by 0 bases and J by 10 bases, with 7 bases between. This CDR3 is 12 amino acids long. Germline CDR1 SNHLY, CDR2 FYNNEI. DNA for the CDR3: TGTGCCAGCAGTGAAGCGAGGCAGGAGCAGTTCTTC. The encoded protein is CASSEARQEQFF.

The V gene is TRBV5-5, the J gene TRBJ2-7, with D possibly TRBD1 on 6 matching bases. This CDR3 is built from 14 residues. V lost 0 bases to trimming and J lost 2 bases, with 9 bases between them. Per the germline V gene, CDR1 is SGHKS and CDR2 is YYEKEE (reference sequence). CDR3 residues: CASSLADRTYEQYF. The DNA for the CDR3 is TGTGCCAGCAGCTTGGCCGACAGGACCTACGAGCAGTACTTC.

The CDR3 DNA sequence: TGTGCCAGCAGTTGCGACCCTAGCGGGGGGCGAAGTACGCAGTATTTT. This sequence encodes CASSCDPSGGRSTQYF. The chain combines TRBV6-5 with TRBJ2-3, with 11 nucleotides matching TRBD2. The trim removed 4 bases at V and 8 bases at J, leaving 11 bases unmatched. Germline CDR1 is MNHEY and CDR2 is SVGAGI. CDR3 size: 16 residues.

The sample holds a few counts of this clonotype. The J gene is TRBJ1-2, the V gene TRBV19; D ambiguous. The CDR3 is made up of 14 amino acids. Trimming stripped 4 bases from V and 8 bases from J, with 17 bases between. The germline V gene encodes CDR1 LNHDA and CDR2 SQIVND (reference sequence). This CDR3 reads CASSTPPPTRGYTF. The CDR3 region has the DNA TGTGCCAGTAGTACTCCTCCACCCACAAGGGGCTACACCTTC.

On this clonotype itself: The junction departs from the called germline gene at one end, perhaps through a read error. This chain joins TRBV11-2 and TRBJ2-2, with D possibly being TRBD1 (6 bases). CDR3 size: 14 residues. Germline V lookup: CDR1 SGHAT, CDR2 FQNNGV. The DNA for the CDR3 is TGTGCCAGTCGGGACACACTGAACACCAGGGAGCTGTTTTTT. As protein: CASRDTLNTRELFF.